This T cell receptor (beta chain) was documented in a study of blood T cell repertoires in COVID-19. This CDR3 is 15 amino acids long. With 4 bases clipped from V and 1 base from J, the junction kept 5 bases outside the gene matches. The V gene's germline CDR1 is SGHKS and CDR2 YYEKEE (reference sequence). This table comes from immunoSEQ multiplex PCR, and its TCRdb copy is limited to in-frame clones, with some not included. The sample shows more than 95,000 clones, about 80% of them seen only once. The TCR comes from a man between 65 and 79 years old with acute or convalescent COVID-19. Sequencing input: peripheral blood. V and J are TRBV5-5 and TRBJ2-1; 7 positions agree with TRBD1. The CDR3 sequence: CASSQRQGSYNEQFF. DNA of the CDR3: TGTGCCAGCAGCCAAAGACAGGGTTCCTACAATGAGCAGTTCTTC. The complete variable domain, with remaining parts taken from reference TRBV5-5 and TRBJ2-1, reads DAGVTQSPTHLIKTRGQQVTLRCSPISGHKSVSWYQQVLGQGPQFIFQYYEKEERGRGNFPDRFSARQFPNYSSELNVNALLLGDSALYLCASSQRQGSYNEQFFGPGTRLTVL.